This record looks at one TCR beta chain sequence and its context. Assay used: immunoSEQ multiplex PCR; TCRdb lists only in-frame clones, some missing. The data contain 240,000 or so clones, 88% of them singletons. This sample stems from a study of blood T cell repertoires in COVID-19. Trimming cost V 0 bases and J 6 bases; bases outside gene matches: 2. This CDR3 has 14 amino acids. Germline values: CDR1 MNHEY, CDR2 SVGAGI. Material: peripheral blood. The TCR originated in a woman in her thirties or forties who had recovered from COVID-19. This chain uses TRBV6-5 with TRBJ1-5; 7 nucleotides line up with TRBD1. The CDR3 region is CASSYSHRGQPQHF. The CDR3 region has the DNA TGTGCCAGCAGTTACTCCCACAGGGGTCAGCCCCAGCATTTT.